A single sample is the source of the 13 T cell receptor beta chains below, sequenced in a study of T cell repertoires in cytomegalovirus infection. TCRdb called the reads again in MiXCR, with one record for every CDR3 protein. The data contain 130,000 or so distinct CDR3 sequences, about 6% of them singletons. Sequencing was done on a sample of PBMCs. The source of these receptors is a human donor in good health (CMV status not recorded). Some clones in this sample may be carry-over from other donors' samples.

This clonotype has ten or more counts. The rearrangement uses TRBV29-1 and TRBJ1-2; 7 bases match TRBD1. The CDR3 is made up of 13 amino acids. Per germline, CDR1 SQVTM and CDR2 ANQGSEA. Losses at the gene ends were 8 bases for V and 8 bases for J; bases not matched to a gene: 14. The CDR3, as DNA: TGCAGCACAAAAACAGGGGACTATGGCGGCTACACCTTC. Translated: CSTKTGDYGGYTF.

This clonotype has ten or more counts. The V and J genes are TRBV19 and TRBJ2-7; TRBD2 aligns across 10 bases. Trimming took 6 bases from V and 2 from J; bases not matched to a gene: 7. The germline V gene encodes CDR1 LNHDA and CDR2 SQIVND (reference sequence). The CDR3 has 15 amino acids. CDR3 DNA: TGTGCCAGTAGGGACCGAAGCGGGGGGGCCTACGAGCAGTACTTC. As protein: CASRDRSGGAYEQYF.

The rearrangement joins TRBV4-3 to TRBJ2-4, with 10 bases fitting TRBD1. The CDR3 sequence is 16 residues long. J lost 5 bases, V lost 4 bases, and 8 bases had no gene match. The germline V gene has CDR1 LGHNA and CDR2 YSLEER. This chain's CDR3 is CASSLIMGTGENIQYF. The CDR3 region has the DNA TGCGCCAGCAGCCTAATCATGGGGACAGGGGAAAACATTCAGTACTTC.

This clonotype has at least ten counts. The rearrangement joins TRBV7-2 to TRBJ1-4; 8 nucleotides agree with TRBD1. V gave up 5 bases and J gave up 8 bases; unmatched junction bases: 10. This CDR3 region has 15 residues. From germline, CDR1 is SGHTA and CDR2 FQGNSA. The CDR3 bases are TGTGCCAGCAGCGGCCGACAGGGGTCAAGGGAAAAACTGTTTTTT. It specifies CASSGRQGSREKLFF. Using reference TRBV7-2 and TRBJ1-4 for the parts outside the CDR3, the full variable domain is GAGVSQSPSNKVTEKGKDVELRCDPISGHTALYWYRQSLGQGLEFLIYFQGNSAPDKSGLPSDRFSAERTGGSVSTLTIQRTQQEDSAVYLCASSGRQGSREKLFFGSGTQLSVL.

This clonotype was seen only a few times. As DNA, the CDR3 is TGCAGTGCTAGAGTCCTAGCGCGAGAGACCCAGTACTTC. It encodes CSARVLARETQYF. V and J are TRBV20-1 and TRBJ2-5; D possibly corresponds to TRBD2 (6 bases). The germline V gene encodes CDR1 DFQATT and CDR2 SNEGSKA (reference sequence). The CDR3 totals 13 residues. The V end was cut by 1 base, the J end by 4 bases, with 10 bases between.

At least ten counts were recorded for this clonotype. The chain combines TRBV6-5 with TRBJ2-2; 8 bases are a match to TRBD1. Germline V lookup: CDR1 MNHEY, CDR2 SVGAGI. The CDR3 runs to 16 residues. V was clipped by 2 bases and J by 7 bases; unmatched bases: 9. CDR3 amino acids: CASSYTTGAEGGELFF. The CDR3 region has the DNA TGTGCCAGCAGTTACACGACAGGGGCGGAGGGCGGGGAGCTGTTTTTT.

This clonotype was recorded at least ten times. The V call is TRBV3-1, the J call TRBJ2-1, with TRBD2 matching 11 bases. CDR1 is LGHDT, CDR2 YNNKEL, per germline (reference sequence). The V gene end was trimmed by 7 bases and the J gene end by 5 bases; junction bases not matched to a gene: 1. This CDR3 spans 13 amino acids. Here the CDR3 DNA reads TGTGCCAGCAAACTAGCGGGGGACAATGAGCAGTTCTTC. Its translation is CASKLAGDNEQFF.

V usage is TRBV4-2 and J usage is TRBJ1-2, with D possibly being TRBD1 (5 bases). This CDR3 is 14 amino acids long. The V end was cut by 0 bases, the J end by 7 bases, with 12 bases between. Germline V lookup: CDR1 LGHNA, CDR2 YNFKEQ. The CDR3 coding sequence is TGTGCCAGCAGCCAAGACGGCGGGAGGGGTGGCTACACCTTC. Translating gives CASSQDGGRGGYTF.

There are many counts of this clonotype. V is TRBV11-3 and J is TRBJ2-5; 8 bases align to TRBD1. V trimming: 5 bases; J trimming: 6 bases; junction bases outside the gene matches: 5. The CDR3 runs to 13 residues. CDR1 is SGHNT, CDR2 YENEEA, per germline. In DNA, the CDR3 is TGTGCCAGCAGCGTCGACAGGGGACAGACCCAGTACTTC. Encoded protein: CASSVDRGQTQYF.

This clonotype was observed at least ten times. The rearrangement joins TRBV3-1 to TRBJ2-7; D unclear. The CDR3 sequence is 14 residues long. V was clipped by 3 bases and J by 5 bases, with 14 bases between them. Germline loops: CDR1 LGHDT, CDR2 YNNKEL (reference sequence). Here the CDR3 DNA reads TGTGCCAGCAGCCAGGGCCCTGGCCTCCACGAGCAGTACTTC. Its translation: CASSQGPGLHEQYF.

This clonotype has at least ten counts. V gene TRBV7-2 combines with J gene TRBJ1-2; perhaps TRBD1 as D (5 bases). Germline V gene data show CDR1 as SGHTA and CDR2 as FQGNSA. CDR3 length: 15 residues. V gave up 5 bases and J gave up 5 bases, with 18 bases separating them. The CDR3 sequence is CASSVRGREAYGYTF. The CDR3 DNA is TGTGCCAGCAGCGTAAGGGGCAGGGAGGCATATGGCTACACCTTC.

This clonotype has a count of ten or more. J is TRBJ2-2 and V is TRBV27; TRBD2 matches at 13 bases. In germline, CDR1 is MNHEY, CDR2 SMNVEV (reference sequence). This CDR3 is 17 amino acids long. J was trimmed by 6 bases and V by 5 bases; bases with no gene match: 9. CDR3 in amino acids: CASSRRLAGGLSGELFF. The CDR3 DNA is TGTGCCAGCAGTCGAAGACTAGCGGGGGGCCTTTCCGGGGAGCTGTTTTTT.

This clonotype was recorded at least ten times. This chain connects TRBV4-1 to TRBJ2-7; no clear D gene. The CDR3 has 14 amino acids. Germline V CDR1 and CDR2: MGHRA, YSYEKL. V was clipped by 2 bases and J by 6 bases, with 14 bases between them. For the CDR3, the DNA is TGCGCCAGCAGCCAATCTGGGCTATCAGGCGAGCAGTACTTC. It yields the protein CASSQSGLSGEQYF.